The 18 T cell receptor beta chains reported below all come from one sample, sequenced in a study of OX40 agonist ivuxolimab in advanced cancers. Clones were sequenced by immunoSEQ multiplex PCR, and TCRdb holds only the in-frame ones, with some missing. The repertoire includes around 35,000 clones, around four fifths of them detected once, and around 10% sits in the top ten. Specimen: CD4+ or CD8+ T cells sorted from blood, collected in a trial of the OX40 agonist ivuxolimab. The receptors were sampled from an adult with an advanced solid tumor such as melanoma, head and neck, liver or kidney cancer.

CDR3 sequence reads: CSALEADTQYF. The CDR3 coding sequence is TGCAGTGCCCTCGAAGCAGATACGCAGTATTTT. The chain uses TRBV20-1 and TRBJ2-3, with D unresolved. Trimming stripped 6 bases from V and 4 bases from J, with 8 bases between. CDR1 is DFQATT, CDR2 SNEGSKA, per germline (reference sequence). The CDR3 covers 11 residues.

This chain links TRBV7-3 with TRBJ2-1; 12 bases fit TRBD1. From germline, CDR1 is SGHTA and CDR2 FQGTGA. The V gene end was trimmed by 10 bases and the J gene end by 4 bases; junction bases not matched to a gene: 2. The CDR3 length is 13 residues. CDR3 bases: TGTGCCACGGGACAGGGGGCGTACAATGAGCAGTTCTTC. Translation gives CATGQGAYNEQFF.

V is TRBV6-1 and J is TRBJ2-7, with D uncertain. Trimming removed 1 base at V and 2 bases at J, with 12 bases between. Germline CDR1 is MNHNS and CDR2 is SASEGT. The CDR3 extends over 15 amino acids. The CDR3 DNA sequence: TGTGCCAGCAGTGAAGAAGCCTCCAGTCCCTACGAGCAGTACTTC. Protein product: CASSEEASSPYEQYF.

The chain joins TRBV6-6 to TRBJ2-1, with TRBD2 matching 8 bases. Germline CDR1 is MNHNY and CDR2 is SVGAGI (reference sequence). V gave up 0 bases and J gave up 9 bases; unmatched junction bases: 4. This CDR3 is built from 14 residues. This CDR3 reads CASSYSRGAGEQFF. In DNA form, the CDR3 reads TGTGCCAGCAGTTACTCGCGGGGGGCTGGTGAGCAGTTCTTC.

This chain joins TRBV30 and TRBJ2-1; 10 bases line up with TRBD2. This CDR3 has 15 residues. Germline V gene data show CDR1 as GTSNPN and CDR2 as SVGIG (reference sequence). The junction had 6 bases not matched to a gene; V was cut back by 1 base and J by 6 bases. Written as DNA, the CDR3 is TGTGCCTGGAGTGGGGCTAGCGGGGGTATCAATGAGCAGTTCTTC. This translates into CAWSGASGGINEQFF.

V usage is TRBV13 and J usage is TRBJ2-1, with 11 bases fitting TRBD1. In germline, CDR1 is PRHDT, CDR2 FYEKMQ (reference sequence). This CDR3 spans 18 amino acids. Trimming took 3 bases from V and 0 from J; bases not matched to a gene: 7. The CDR3 loop is CASSFPGQGVDSYNEQFF. CDR3 nucleotides: TGTGCCAGCAGCTTCCCGGGACAGGGGGTCGACTCCTACAATGAGCAGTTCTTC.

This clone was detected only a few times. The chain is built from TRBV15 and TRBJ2-1; D possibly corresponds to TRBD2 (6 bases). The CDR3 totals 15 residues. With 3 bases removed from V and 4 bases from J, the gap between germline ends came to 13 bases. Germline assignment: CDR1 LNHNV and CDR2 YYDKDF (reference sequence). The CDR3 DNA follows: TGTGCCACCAGCAGTAAACGGGAGCCATACAATGAGCAGTTCTTC. Encoded protein: CATSSKREPYNEQFF.

The chain couples TRBV6-5 to TRBJ1-2; tentative D call: TRBD1 (6 bases). Germline CDR1 and CDR2: MNHEY and SVGAGI. This CDR3 has 13 residues. Trimming pared 1 base from V and 6 bases from J, leaving 9 bases between. CDR3 DNA: TGTGCCAGCAGTTACTGGGGGCAGAATGGCTACACCTTC. This gives the protein CASSYWGQNGYTF.

This chain joins TRBV7-9 and TRBJ1-2, with 9 bases that match TRBD1. V shed 4 bases, J shed 5 bases, and the junction held 5 bases outside the gene matches. Per the germline V gene, CDR1 is SEHNR and CDR2 is FQNEAQ (reference sequence). The CDR3 has 14 amino acids. CDR3 amino acids: CASSSDRGGYGYTF. The CDR3 nucleotides read TGTGCCAGCAGCTCGGACAGGGGCGGGTATGGCTACACCTTC.

The chain combines TRBV19 with TRBJ2-2; a weak D match, TRBD2 (6 bases). The V end was cut by 6 bases, the J end by 3 bases, with 14 bases between. This CDR3 has 15 residues. Germline V gene lookup returns CDR1 LNHDA and CDR2 SQIVND (reference sequence). CDR3 in amino acids: CASRRREVDTGELFF. The CDR3 DNA reads as TGTGCCAGTAGAAGAAGGGAGGTAGACACCGGGGAGCTGTTTTTT.

The rearrangement links TRBV19 to TRBJ2-3, with D tentatively TRBD2 (5 bases). This CDR3 comprises 13 residues. Germline V CDR1 and CDR2: LNHDA, SQIVND (reference sequence). V was pared by 10 bases and J by 2 bases, with 13 bases between. The CDR3 loop reads CATRGPNTDTQYF. As DNA, the CDR3 is TGTGCCACACGGGGTCCTAACACAGATACGCAGTATTTT.

V gene TRBV6-6 combines with J gene TRBJ1-4; unclear D gene. This CDR3 contains 15 residues. The germline V gene has CDR1 MNHNY and CDR2 SVGAGI (reference sequence). V gave up 2 bases and J gave up 0 bases, with 7 bases separating them. In DNA, the CDR3 is TGTGCCAGCAGTTACGGAGCTGCAACTAATGAAAAACTGTTTTTT. Protein product: CASSYGAATNEKLFF.

The chain carries TRBV5-4 and TRBJ2-3; weak D call: TRBD2 (5 bases). The CDR3 extends over 14 amino acids. Germline CDR1 and CDR2: SGHNT and YYREEE (reference sequence). V dropped 2 bases and J dropped 4 bases, with 11 bases sitting between them. In DNA form, the CDR3 reads TGTGCCAGCAGCTTCGGGAATACGGCAGATACGCAGTATTTT. It codes for CASSFGNTADTQYF.

This clone was observed once. The gene calls are TRBV19 and TRBJ2-7; TRBD1 aligns across 9 bases. This CDR3 is built from 17 residues. Germline V gives CDR1 LNHDA, CDR2 SQIVND (reference sequence). V was clipped by 3 bases and J by 2 bases; unmatched bases: 11. For the CDR3, the DNA is TGTGCCAGTAGTATTTCGACAGGGGGATCCCTCCCCTACGAGCAGTACTTC. Translated, it gives CASSISTGGSLPYEQYF.

V and J are TRBV19 and TRBJ1-2; D ambiguous. V was shortened by 10 bases and J by 7 bases, with 13 bases between the two germline ends. CDR3 length: 11 amino acids. Germline V CDR1 and CDR2: LNHDA, SQIVND (reference sequence). CDR3 protein: CATSQGPGYTF. The CDR3 DNA reads TGTGCCACCTCCCAAGGCCCTGGCTACACCTTC.

This clone was counted only a few times. This sequence joins TRBV11-3 and TRBJ2-3; tentative D call: TRBD2 (5 bases). The length of the CDR3 is 14 residues. V lost 6 bases and J lost 6, with 16 bases in between. In germline, CDR1 is SGHNT, CDR2 YENEEA. In nucleotides, the CDR3 is TGTGCCAGCAGTGCCCGGGGAAAATTGGATACGCAGTATTTT. As protein: CASSARGKLDTQYF.

The chain carries TRBV28 and TRBJ1-3; 9 nucleotides agree with TRBD1. Germline lookup yields CDR1 MDHEN and CDR2 SYDVKM. The CDR3 covers 17 residues. V lost 7 bases, J lost 1 base, and 11 bases stayed unmatched. CDR3 coding DNA: TGTGCCAGCACCGTAGAGGCCGGGACAGGGTCTGGAAACACCATATATTTT. Protein product: CASTVEAGTGSGNTIYF.

This clone came up once. This rearrangement joins TRBV4-1 to TRBJ1-1; a weak D match, TRBD1 (5 bases). Trimming took 1 base from V and 3 from J, leaving 15 bases between them. Per the germline V gene, CDR1 is MGHRA and CDR2 is YSYEKL. CDR3 length: 16 residues. CDR3: CASSQGGLVRDTEAFF. The CDR3 region has the DNA TGCGCCAGCAGCCAAGGGGGCCTTGTCCGTGACACTGAAGCTTTCTTT.